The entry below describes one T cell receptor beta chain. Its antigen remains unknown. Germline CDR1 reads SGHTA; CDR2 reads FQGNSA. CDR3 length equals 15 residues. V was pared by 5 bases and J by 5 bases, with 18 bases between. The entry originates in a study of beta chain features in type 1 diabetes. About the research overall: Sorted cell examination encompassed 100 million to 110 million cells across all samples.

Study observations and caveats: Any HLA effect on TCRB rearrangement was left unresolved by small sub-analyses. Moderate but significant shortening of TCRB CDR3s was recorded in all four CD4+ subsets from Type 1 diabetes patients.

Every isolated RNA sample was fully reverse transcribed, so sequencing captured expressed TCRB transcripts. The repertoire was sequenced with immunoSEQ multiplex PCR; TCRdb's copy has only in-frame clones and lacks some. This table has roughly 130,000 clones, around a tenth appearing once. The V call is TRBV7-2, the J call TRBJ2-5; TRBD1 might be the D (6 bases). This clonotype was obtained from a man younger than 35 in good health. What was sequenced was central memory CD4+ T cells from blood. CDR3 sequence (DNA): TGTGCCAGCAGCCCCGGGTCTATTCAGGGGGAGACCCAGTACTTC. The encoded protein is CASSPGSIQGETQYF.